The 23 T cell receptor beta chains given below trace back to one sample, sequenced in a study of low-dose radiotherapy and immunotherapy resistance in tumors. First-strand cDNA used TRAV- and TRBV-specific primers, covering alpha and beta chains. TCR amplification involved 20 PCR cycles with a constant-region primer and V-primer adapter. TCRdb ran MiXCR on the reads and lists one entry per CDR3 protein. The table has 11,000 to 15,000 distinct CDR3 sequences, approximately 50% seen once. The receptor set was obtained from a human donor with advanced metastatic prostate, ovarian, gallbladder or colorectal cancer (not recorded which). This table probably holds off-target reads from a library built for another chain.

The chain is built from TRBV19 and TRBJ1-1; no firm D call. The germline CDR1 and CDR2 sequences are LNHDA and SQIVND (reference sequence). The CDR3 totals 12 residues. V gave up 5 bases and J gave up 11 bases, with 15 bases separating them. This CDR3 reads CASSATPFEAFF. The CDR3 region has the DNA TGTGCCAGTAGTGCCACCCCGTTTGAGGCTTTCTTT.

The gene calls are TRBV12-3 or TRBV12-4 and TRBJ2-2; 10 nucleotides line up with TRBD1. This CDR3 spans 15 amino acids. Unmatched junction bases numbered 9, after V lost 7 bases and J lost 7 bases. Written as DNA, the CDR3 is TGTGCCAGCACTCCCGGGACAGGGGAAGACGGGGAGCTGTTTTTT. This gives the protein CASTPGTGEDGELFF.

This clonotype was counted a few times. The rearrangement joins TRBV27 to TRBJ1-1; D is uncertain. Germline V gene data show CDR1 as MNHEY and CDR2 as SMNVEV (reference sequence). Between the trimmed V and J ends, which lost 0 bases and 2 bases, there was a span of 10 bases. The CDR3 runs 15 residues. As DNA, the CDR3 is TGTGCCAGCAGTTTATCCCGGACTGGTAACACTGAAGCTTTCTTT. This sequence encodes CASSLSRTGNTEAFF.

This clonotype is medium-sized (0.01 to 0.1%) by share. This sequence joins TRBV18 and TRBJ2-7, with TRBD1 matching 8 bases. Germline loops: CDR1 KGHSH, CDR2 LQKENI. Trimming removed 3 bases from V and 6 bases from J; junction bases left unmatched: 10. The CDR3 consists of 15 residues. Here the CDR3 reads CASSPGTGVQGEQYF. The CDR3 region has the DNA TGTGCCAGCTCACCCGGGACAGGAGTTCAGGGCGAGCAGTACTTC.

The gene calls are TRBV5-1 and TRBJ2-7; 8 positions match TRBD2. The CDR3 totals 15 residues. With V trimmed by 4 bases and J by 0 bases, 6 bases remained unmatched. Germline-derived CDR1 and CDR2 are SGHRS and YFSETQ. The CDR3 spells CASSVSGASSYEQYF. The CDR3 nucleotides are TGCGCCAGCAGCGTTAGCGGGGCGAGCTCCTACGAGCAGTACTTC.

In its sample, this clonotype was seen a few times. The chain is built from TRBV2 and TRBJ2-1, with TRBD2 matching over 7 bases. This CDR3 has 15 residues. V was pared by 6 bases and J by 8 bases, with 13 bases of the junction left unmatched. Germline CDR1 and CDR2: SNHLY and FYNNEI. CDR3 sequence reads: CASRDLVGGPYEQFF. CDR3 coding DNA: TGTGCCAGCAGGGACCTAGTGGGAGGGCCTTATGAGCAGTTCTTC. Based on the CDR3 plus reference TRBV2 and TRBJ2-1, the full variable domain is EPEVTQTPSHQVTQMGQEVILRCVPISNHLYFYWYRQILGQKVEFLVSFYNNEISEKSEIFDDQFSVERPDGSNFTLKIRSTKLEDSAMYFCASRDLVGGPYEQFFGPGTRLTVL.

Only a few counts were recorded for this clonotype. The rearrangement uses TRBV5-4 and TRBJ2-1, with TRBD1 matching 11 bases. Germline CDR1 reads SGHNT; CDR2 reads YYREEE (reference sequence). This CDR3 spans 16 amino acids. V gave up 4 bases and J gave up 7 bases; unmatched junction bases: 10. As DNA, the CDR3 is TGTGCCAGCAGCACCAGATCCGGGACAGGGGGGAATGAGCAGTTCTTC. Protein sequence: CASSTRSGTGGNEQFF.

This chain links TRBV28 with TRBJ2-1, with TRBD2 matching 10 bases. The CDR3 is made up of 15 amino acids. Trimming removed 7 bases from V and 4 bases from J; junction bases left unmatched: 7. The germline V gene encodes CDR1 MDHEN and CDR2 SYDVKM. CDR3 sequence reads: CASTGLAGVYNEQFF. Written as DNA, the CDR3 is TGTGCCAGCACCGGGCTAGCGGGAGTATACAATGAGCAGTTCTTC.

This clonotype was seen a few times. V is TRBV12-3 or TRBV12-4 and J is TRBJ2-1, with TRBD2 matching over 10 bases. This CDR3 region has 15 residues. Trimming took 8 bases from V and 9 from J; bases not matched to a gene: 13. Here the CDR3 DNA reads TGTGCCAGCGCCTCAACTAGCGGGAAAGGAAGTGAGCAGTTCTTC. It translates to CASASTSGKGSEQFF.

This clonotype occurred a few times. The chain joins TRBV12-3 or TRBV12-4 to TRBJ1-5; D is unclear. This CDR3 is built from 15 residues. Trimming pared 5 bases from V and 5 bases from J, leaving 16 bases between. Written as DNA, the CDR3 is TGTGCCAGCAGTCCGAAAGGGATCGGTCATCAGCCCCAGCATTTT. Translated, it gives CASSPKGIGHQPQHF.

J is TRBJ2-1 and V is TRBV6-6; D gene unclear. Germline V gene sequence: CDR1 MNHNY, CDR2 SVGAGI (reference sequence). There are 14 residues in the CDR3. Trimming took 6 bases from V and 1 from J, leaving 10 bases between them. DNA of the CDR3: TGTGCCAGCAGCCTGGACGGATCCTACAATGAGCAGTTCTTC. Residues: CASSLDGSYNEQFF.

The rearrangement uses TRBV7-2 and TRBJ2-1; D perhaps matches TRBD1 (5 bases). There are 15 residues in the CDR3. Germline-derived CDR1 and CDR2 are SGHTA and FQGNSA. The V end lost 2 bases, the J end lost 1 base, and 9 bases lay between the germline ends. The CDR3 coding sequence is TGTGCCAGCAGCTTAAACGCAGGGTCCTACAATGAGCAGTTCTTC. It yields the protein CASSLNAGSYNEQFF.

There are a few counts of this clonotype. The V and J genes are TRBV5-1 and TRBJ1-5, with D tentatively TRBD1 (5 bases). The V end lost 1 base, the J end lost 2 bases, and 7 bases lay between the germline ends. Germline V gene lookup returns CDR1 SGHRS and CDR2 YFSETQ. This CDR3 has 14 residues. The CDR3: CASSLQGGNQPQHF. The CDR3 DNA reads TGCGCCAGCAGCTTGCAGGGCGGCAATCAGCCCCAGCATTTT.

V and J are TRBV20-1 and TRBJ2-1, with TRBD2 matching over 10 bases. J gave up 6 bases and V 1 base, and 3 bases lay outside the gene matches. This CDR3 has 14 residues. The germline V gene has CDR1 DFQATT and CDR2 SNEGSKA (reference sequence). Here the CDR3 reads CSARGSGGVNEQFF. The CDR3 nucleotides are TGCAGTGCTAGAGGGAGCGGGGGGGTCAATGAGCAGTTCTTC.

This clonotype was counted only a few times. This chain links TRBV14 with TRBJ1-4, with a tentative D call TRBD1 (5 bases). The CDR3 has 15 residues. Germline assignment: CDR1 SGHDN and CDR2 FVKESK. V was trimmed by 0 bases and J by 6 bases, leaving 11 bases between them. The CDR3 spells CASSQDTGDYEKLFF. CDR3 coding DNA: TGTGCCAGCAGCCAAGACACAGGAGATTATGAAAAACTGTTTTTT. The entire variable domain, with the rest obtained from reference TRBV14 and TRBJ1-4, is as follows: EAGVTQFPSHSVIEKGQTVTLRCDPISGHDNLYWYRRVMGKEIKFLLHFVKESKQDESGMPNNRFLAERTGGTYSTLKVQPAELEDSGVYFCASSQDTGDYEKLFFGSGTQLSVL.

The chain uses TRBV9 and TRBJ2-6; D uncertain. Trimming removed 7 bases at V and 0 bases at J, with 14 bases between. Germline CDR1 reads SGDLS; CDR2 reads YYNGEE. The CDR3 has 16 amino acids. The CDR3 DNA is TGTGCCAGCTCCTGGACGGCGGACTCTGGGGCCAACGTCCTGACTTTC. Protein sequence: CASSWTADSGANVLTF. The whole variable domain, filled in from reference TRBV9 and TRBJ2-6, reads DSGVTQTPKHLITATGQRVTLRCSPRSGDLSVYWYQQSLDQGLQFLIQYYNGEERAKGNILERFSAQQFPDLHSELNLSSLELGDSALYFCASSWTADSGANVLTFGAGSRLTVL.

This chain connects TRBV6-2 or TRBV6-3 to TRBJ2-1; tentative D call: TRBD1 (6 bases). V dropped 2 bases and J dropped 4 bases, with 12 bases sitting between them. Germline V gene data show CDR1 as MNHEY and CDR2 as SVGEGT. The CDR3 runs to 15 residues. Here the CDR3 reads CASSYEQGRYNEQFF. DNA for the CDR3: TGTGCCAGCAGTTACGAACAGGGACGGTACAATGAGCAGTTCTTC.

The genes are TRBV27 and TRBJ2-2, with D maybe TRBD2 (6 bases). There are 20 residues in the CDR3. Germline CDR1 is MNHEY and CDR2 is SMNVEV (reference sequence). V gave up 8 bases and J gave up 0 bases, with 28 bases separating them. The DNA of the CDR3 is TGTGCCAGCTCCATCTCGGGGAGCGGGCCCAGCCTCGCGAACACCGGGGAGCTGTTTTTT. This gives the protein CASSISGSGPSLANTGELFF.

This rearrangement joins TRBV11-2 to TRBJ2-7; 9 bases agree with TRBD1. The CDR3 contains 14 residues. V dropped 6 bases and J dropped 3; count of bases not matched to a gene: 6. Germline V gene lookup returns CDR1 SGHAT and CDR2 FQNNGV. The CDR3 loop reads CASSPRTGVYEQYF. In DNA, the CDR3 is TGTGCCAGCAGTCCGAGGACAGGGGTCTACGAGCAGTACTTC.

This clonotype was detected only a few times. The chain links TRBV29-1 to TRBJ2-6; D remains ambiguous. The CDR3 covers 13 residues. Trimming pared 7 bases from V and 1 base from J, leaving 8 bases between. Germline assignment: CDR1 SQVTM and CDR2 ANQGSEA. This CDR3 reads CSAQESGANVLTF. As DNA, the CDR3 is TGCAGCGCCCAGGAATCTGGGGCCAACGTCCTGACTTTC.

This clonotype turned up a few times. This chain uses TRBV3-1 with TRBJ1-1, with D possibly matching TRBD1 (5 bases). The CDR3 is made up of 14 amino acids. Germline values: CDR1 LGHDT, CDR2 YNNKEL (reference sequence). V gave up 4 bases and J gave up 1 base, with 10 bases separating them. The CDR3 sequence: CASSPQTANTEAFF. The CDR3, as DNA: TGTGCCAGCAGCCCTCAGACAGCGAACACTGAAGCTTTCTTT.

This clonotype was observed a handful of times. The chain is built from TRBV12-3 or TRBV12-4 and TRBJ2-7; the D gene is possibly TRBD1 (7 bases). This CDR3 region has 13 residues. Trimming left V 2 bases short and J 6 bases short, with 11 bases between. The CDR3 DNA sequence: TGTGCCAGCAGTTTAAGACAGGGAGGCGAGCAGTACTTC. Its protein product is CASSLRQGGEQYF.

This chain joins TRBV15 and TRBJ2-5, with D possibly matching TRBD2 (5 bases). CDR1 and CDR2 from the germline V gene are LNHNV and YYDKDF (reference sequence). V dropped 0 bases and J dropped 3 bases, with 11 bases sitting between them. The length of the CDR3 is 15 residues. The CDR3 bases are TGTGCCACCAGCAGAGATACGAGGGTAGAAGAGACCCAGTACTTC. Translation: CATSRDTRVEETQYF.